Listed here are 15 T cell receptor beta chains from one sample, sequenced in a study of blood T cell repertoires in COVID-19. Here immunoSEQ multiplex PCR was the method, and the copy in TCRdb shows in-frame clones only, minus some. The data contain under 95,000 clones, over 75% of them seen just once; the ten biggest clones take up 11%. The sequenced sample consisted of peripheral blood. Receptors originate from a man over 45 with acute or convalescent COVID-19.

The genes are TRBV7-2 and TRBJ1-5; D is possibly TRBD1 (5 bases). CDR3 size: 14 residues. Germline-derived CDR1 and CDR2 are SGHTA and FQGNSA. V lost 3 bases and J 5 bases, leaving 11 bases between the germline ends. The CDR3 loop is CASSFGGRDQPQHF. For the CDR3, the DNA is TGTGCCAGCAGCTTCGGGGGTAGGGATCAGCCCCAGCATTTT.

This chain links TRBV5-1 with TRBJ1-6; 7 bases line up with TRBD1. V trimming: 4 bases; J trimming: 5 bases; junction bases outside the gene matches: 6. CDR1 SGHRS and CDR2 YFSETQ come from the germline V gene. The CDR3 is made up of 15 amino acids. The CDR3 DNA reads as TGCGCCAGCAGCGCGGGACAGCCAAATAATTCACCCCTCCACTTT. Translation gives CASSAGQPNNSPLHF.

This sequence joins TRBV13 and TRBJ2-4, with 9 bases matching TRBD1. The CDR3 runs 17 residues. Germline loops: CDR1 PRHDT, CDR2 FYEKMQ (reference sequence). The V segment lost 0 bases and the J segment 12 bases; nucleotides outside the gene matches: 15. CDR3 DNA sequence: TGTGCCAGCAGCTTAGGCCCGGACAGGGGCCCGAGAAGGCATCAGTACTTC. Amino acid sequence: CASSLGPDRGPRRHQYF. The full variable domain, in which reference TRBV13 and TRBJ2-4 provide the parts outside the CDR3, is AAGVIQSPRHLIKEKRETATLKCYPIPRHDTVYWYQQGPGQDPQFLISFYEKMQSDKGSIPDRFSAQQFSDYHSELNMSSLELGDSALYFCASSLGPDRGPRRHQYFGAGTRLSVL.

This chain joins TRBV7-9 and TRBJ2-7; 7 positions agree with TRBD2. The CDR3 loop spans 16 amino acids. Trimming at V came to 5 bases and at J to 0 bases, leaving 10 bases not matched to a gene. Germline V gives CDR1 SEHNR, CDR2 FQNEAQ (reference sequence). The chain's CDR3 is CASSASRTRSSYEQYF. In DNA form, the CDR3 reads TGTGCCAGCAGCGCGTCCAGGACTAGGAGCTCCTACGAGCAGTACTTC.

The chain has TRBV28 and TRBJ1-5; 7 bases align to TRBD1. The V and J ends lost 4 bases and 3 bases, in that order; junction bases with no gene match: 6. This CDR3 comprises 15 residues. The germline gives CDR1 MDHEN, CDR2 SYDVKM. The CDR3 is CASSSLRGYNQPQHF. CDR3 DNA sequence: TGTGCCAGCAGTTCCCTCAGGGGGTACAATCAGCCCCAGCATTTT. Together with reference TRBV28 and TRBJ1-5, the CDR3 gives the full variable domain: DVKVTQSSRYLVKRTGEKVFLECVQDMDHENMFWYRQDPGLGLRLIYFSYDVKMKEKGDIPEGYSVSREKKERFSLILESASTNQTSMYLCASSSLRGYNQPQHFGDGTRLSIL.

J is TRBJ1-4 and V is TRBV5-1, with no clear D. Germline V CDR1 and CDR2: SGHRS, YFSETQ. CDR3 length: 19 residues. With 6 bases removed from V and 4 bases from J, the gap between germline ends came to 28 bases. CDR3 in amino acids: CASTLRARSISQNNEKLFF. In DNA form, the CDR3 reads TGCGCCAGCACCCTCCGAGCTCGCTCCATTTCACAGAATAATGAAAAACTGTTTTTT.

The V call is TRBV5-4, the J call TRBJ2-7, with a weak D call TRBD1 (5 bases). The V end lost 2 bases, the J end lost 9 bases, and 12 bases lay between the germline ends. The CDR3 consists of 12 residues. CDR1 is SGHNT and CDR2 is YYREEE in the germline V gene (reference sequence). The CDR3 is CASSFQGMGQYF. Here the CDR3 DNA reads TGTGCCAGCAGCTTTCAGGGAATGGGGCAGTACTTC. Looking up the rest from reference TRBV5-4 and TRBJ2-7 gives the full variable domain: ETGVTQSPTHLIKTRGQQVTLRCSSQSGHNTVSWYQQALGQGPQFIFQYYREEENGRGNFPPRFSGLQFPNYSSELNVNALELDDSALYLCASSFQGMGQYFGPGTRLTVT.

The V call is TRBV15, the J call TRBJ2-1; tentatively, D is TRBD2 (7 bases). This CDR3 contains 13 residues. The V gene's germline CDR1 is LNHNV and CDR2 YYDKDF (reference sequence). V was pared by 8 bases and J by 8 bases, with 16 bases between. The CDR3 DNA sequence: TGTGCCACCGGGGGGGCCTCGGGCTATGAGCAGTTCTTC. It is translated as CATGGASGYEQFF.

This sequence joins TRBV7-3 and TRBJ1-1, with 11 bases lining up with TRBD1. The CDR3 length is 15 residues. Per germline, CDR1 SGHTA and CDR2 FQGTGA. The J segment lost 5 bases and the V segment lost 5 bases, leaving 7 bases of the junction unmatched. The CDR3 DNA sequence: TGTGCCAGCAGCCCAGGACAGGGGGCAATAACTGAAGCTTTCTTT. Amino acids: CASSPGQGAITEAFF.

This clone came up a few times. CDR3 in amino acids: CASSQKYPSSGNTIYF. The CDR3 DNA is TGCGCCAGCAGCCAAAAGTACCCGAGCTCTGGAAACACCATATATTTT. The chain employs TRBV4-3 and TRBJ1-3; D remains unclear. Trimming took 2 bases from V and 0 from J, leaving 11 bases between them. Germline V gives CDR1 LGHNA, CDR2 YSLEER. The CDR3 runs to 16 residues.

This rearrangement joins TRBV11-1 to TRBJ2-7; no definite D call. The CDR3 consists of 13 residues. The germline V gene has CDR1 SGHAT and CDR2 FQDESV (reference sequence). Trimming took off 5 bases at V and 2 bases at J, with 10 bases between the two ends. CDR3 DNA sequence: TGTGCCAGCAGCAACTTGGTAACCTACGAGCAGTACTTC. The encoded protein is CASSNLVTYEQYF. Filled out from reference TRBV11-1 and TRBJ2-7, the complete variable domain reads EAEVAQSPRYKITEKSQAVAFWCDPISGHATLYWYRQILGQGPELLVQFQDESVVDDSQLPKDRFSAERLKGVDSTLKIQPAELGDSAMYLCASSNLVTYEQYFGPGTRLTVT.

The chain combines TRBV7-6 with TRBJ1-1, with D unresolved. The CDR3 contains 15 residues. The V end was cut by 1 base, the J end by 1 base, with 10 bases between. CDR1 and CDR2 from the germline V gene are SGHVS and FNYEAQ. The CDR3 loop reads CASSLGGWENTEAFF. DNA of the CDR3: TGTGCCAGCAGCTTAGGAGGGTGGGAGAACACTGAAGCTTTCTTT.

This chain links TRBV5-5 with TRBJ1-5; D perhaps matches TRBD1 (6 bases). Per germline, CDR1 SGHKS and CDR2 YYEKEE (reference sequence). The length of the CDR3 is 16 residues. The germline V and J ends were trimmed by 0 bases and 7 bases, with 17 bases remaining between them. CDR3 bases: TGTGCCAGCAGCTTGGCCTTGAGGGGGGGTATGCAGCCCCAGCATTTT. Translation: CASSLALRGGMQPQHF.

V usage is TRBV30 and J usage is TRBJ2-3; 8 nucleotides line up with TRBD2. The junction had 10 bases not matched to a gene; V was cut back by 5 bases and J by 3 bases. This CDR3 has 15 amino acids. Looked up from germline, CDR1 is GTSNPN and CDR2 is SVGIG (reference sequence). CDR3 DNA sequence: TGTGCCTGGTCCCCGGGGGGGCAGGGGACAGATACGCAGTATTTT. It encodes CAWSPGGQGTDTQYF. Complete variable domain (other parts from reference TRBV30 and TRBJ2-3): SQTIHQWPATLVQPVGSPLSLECTVEGTSNPNLYWYRQAAGRGLQLLFYSVGIGQISSEVPQNLSASRPQDRQFILSSKKLLLSDSGFYLCAWSPGGQGTDTQYFGPGTRLTVL.

This chain uses TRBV28 with TRBJ1-6; weak D call: TRBD1 (6 bases). CDR3 size: 14 residues. V was cut by 7 bases and J by 4 bases, with 11 bases left in between. The germline V gene has CDR1 MDHEN and CDR2 SYDVKM. The CDR3 sequence is CASKIQGYNSPLHF. DNA of the CDR3: TGTGCCAGCAAAATCCAGGGGTATAATTCACCCCTCCACTTT.